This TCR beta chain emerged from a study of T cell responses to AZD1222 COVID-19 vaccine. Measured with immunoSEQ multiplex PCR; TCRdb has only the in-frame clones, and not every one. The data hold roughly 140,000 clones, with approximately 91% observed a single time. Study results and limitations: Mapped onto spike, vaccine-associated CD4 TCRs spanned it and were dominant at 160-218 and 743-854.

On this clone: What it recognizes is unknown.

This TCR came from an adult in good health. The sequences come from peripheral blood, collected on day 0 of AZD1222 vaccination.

The CDR3 here is CASSLILNEQFF. The CDR3 bases are TGTGCCAGCAGCTTGATCCTCAATGAGCAGTTCTTC. The V call is TRBV5-5, the J call TRBJ2-1; the D is unclear. This CDR3 region has 12 residues. V lost 1 base and J lost 6, with 5 bases in between. Germline V gene sequence: CDR1 SGHKS, CDR2 YYEKEE (reference sequence).